Presented here are 5 T cell receptor beta chains from one specimen sequenced in a study of T cells after yellow fever vaccination. TCRdb recomputed calls from the 5' RACE reads with MiXCR, one row per CDR3 protein. The table has a few hundred thousand distinct CDR3 sequences, around a sixth seen once. Sequencing used PBMCs, obtained 5 to 6 days after the first yellow fever vaccination. These TCRs come from a man aged 18-30 years who received the YFV17D yellow fever vaccine.

This clonotype was counted between two and nine times. This chain connects TRBV11-2 to TRBJ2-7, with D possibly being TRBD1 or TRBD2 (5 bases each). The CDR3 is 14 residues long. Trimming stripped 5 bases from V and 3 bases from J, with 14 bases between. In germline, CDR1 is SGHAT, CDR2 FQNNGV. CDR3: CASSRRPGHYEQYF. DNA for the CDR3: TGTGCCAGCAGCCGCCGCCCGGGGCACTACGAGCAGTACTTC.

The sample holds a few counts of this clonotype. This chain links TRBV4-3 with TRBJ2-7; possible D gene TRBD2, 6 bases. CDR3 length: 13 residues. Germline CDR1 and CDR2: LGHNA and YSLEER. V shed 0 bases and J shed 11 bases, with 14 bases lying between them. CDR3 residues: CASSQDMGREEYF. CDR3 nucleotides: TGCGCCAGCAGCCAAGATATGGGCAGGGAGGAGTACTTC.

This clonotype was counted only a few times. CDR3 bases: TGTGCCAGCAGCGGTGTCAGGGAAACCTACGAGCAGTACTTC. Translating gives CASSGVRETYEQYF. This sequence joins TRBV4-2 and TRBJ2-7; a possible D gene is TRBD1 (5 bases). The length of the CDR3 is 14 residues. With 5 bases removed from V and 2 bases from J, the gap between germline ends came to 13 bases. CDR1 and CDR2 from the germline V gene are LGHNA and YNFKEQ.

The rearrangement links TRBV30 to TRBJ2-7; D is ambiguous. The V end was cut by 2 bases, the J end by 0 bases, with 2 bases between. The CDR3 length is 11 residues. Looked up from germline, CDR1 is GTSNPN and CDR2 is SVGIG (reference sequence). CDR3 protein: CAWSSSYEQYF. The CDR3 nucleotides read TGTGCCTGGAGTAGCTCCTACGAGCAGTACTTC.

This clonotype showed up just a few times. V is TRBV7-6 and J is TRBJ2-1; 14 bases map to TRBD2. Losses at the gene ends were 1 base for V and 5 bases for J; bases not matched to a gene: 1. This CDR3 is built from 16 residues. The germline V gene encodes CDR1 SGHVS and CDR2 FNYEAQ. In DNA, the CDR3 is TGTGCCAGCAGCTTAGGGGGACTAGCGGGGGACAATGAGCAGTTCTTC. Amino acid sequence: CASSLGGLAGDNEQFF.